This TCR beta chain was captured by sequencing in a study of T cell responses to AZD1222 COVID-19 vaccine. Study-level results: It should be noted that donors were predominantly white British and more often female, and clonal diversity was possibly underestimated. After the peak T cell response, and only then, were repertoires sampled.

The assay was immunoSEQ multiplex PCR, and TCRdb's table has in-frame clones only and misses some. The sample holds about 120,000 clones, 75% to 95% seen once. Worth noting for this clone: The target antigen is unknown.

CDR1 is SGHRS, CDR2 YFSETQ, per germline. This CDR3 has 13 residues. The V segment lost 0 bases and the J segment 6 bases; nucleotides outside the gene matches: 0. Sequenced material: peripheral blood, taken 28 days after the second dose of the MenACWY control vaccine. The V gene is TRBV5-1, the J gene TRBJ2-1; TRBD2 matches at 7 bases. The origin of this receptor is an adult who received the MenACWY meningococcal vaccine as a control. CDR3 in amino acids: CASSLGEGNEQFF. The DNA of the CDR3 is TGCGCCAGCAGCTTGGGGGAGGGCAATGAGCAGTTCTTC.